The 23 T cell receptor beta chains reported below all come from one sample, sequenced in a study of blood T cell repertoires in COVID-19. Repertoires were generated with immunoSEQ multiplex PCR, while TCRdb's copy carries only in-frame clones and drops some. In the table there are about 150,000 clones, 85% to 90% of which are singletons. Sequenced input: peripheral blood. The origin of the receptors is a man aged 50-59 years with active or convalescent COVID-19.

The rearrangement joins TRBV19 to TRBJ2-1, with a weak D call TRBD2 (6 bases). The CDR3 contains 16 residues. Per the germline V gene, CDR1 is LNHDA and CDR2 is SQIVND (reference sequence). The V end lost 5 bases, the J end lost 3 bases, and 17 bases lay between the germline ends. CDR3 coding DNA: TGTGCCAGTAGTTCCCCAGGCGGGACGCGCTACAATGAGCAGTTCTTC. Translating it yields CASSSPGGTRYNEQFF.

This chain links TRBV23-1 with TRBJ2-2; TRBD1 aligns across 9 bases. TRBV23-1 is reported as an ORF; its role is uncertain. The CDR3 runs to 17 residues. Trimming took 3 bases from V and 8 from J; bases not matched to a gene: 13. The CDR3 loop reads CASSHQGTGRCPGELFF. CDR3 DNA sequence: TGCGCCAGCAGTCACCAAGGGACAGGGAGGTGTCCTGGGGAGCTGTTTTTT.

The chain recombines TRBV19 with TRBJ2-7; no clear D. This CDR3 comprises 14 residues. V lost 7 bases and J 2 bases, leaving 15 bases between the germline ends. Germline CDR1 is LNHDA and CDR2 is SQIVND (reference sequence). CDR3 sequence: CASKATQRPYEQYF. In DNA form, the CDR3 reads TGTGCCAGTAAGGCGACACAAAGGCCCTACGAGCAGTACTTC. Variable domain in full (rest from reference TRBV19 and TRBJ2-7): DGGITQSPKYLFRKEGQNVTLSCEQNLNHDAMYWYRQDPGQGLRLIYYSQIVNDFQKGDIAEGYSVSREKKESFPLTVTSAQKNPTAFYLCASKATQRPYEQYFGPGTRLTVT.

The chain uses TRBV12-5 and TRBJ2-3; 11 bases are shared with TRBD2. Germline V CDR1 and CDR2: LGHNT, FRNRAP. Unmatched junction bases numbered 5, after V lost 4 bases and J lost 2 bases. This CDR3 comprises 16 residues. CDR3 coding DNA: TGTGCTAGTGGTTGGGGGACTAGCGGTCCCACAGATACGCAGTATTTT. Protein product: CASGWGTSGPTDTQYF. Based on the CDR3 plus reference TRBV12-5 and TRBJ2-3, the full variable domain is DARVTQTPRHKVTEMGQEVTMRCQPILGHNTVFWYRQTMMQGLELLAYFRNRAPLDDSGMPKDRFSAEMPDATLATLKIQPSEPRDSAVYFCASGWGTSGPTDTQYFGPGTRLTVL.

The chain carries TRBV19 and TRBJ2-4, with 8 bases identical to TRBD1. The CDR3 length is 15 residues. Trimming at V came to 3 bases and at J to 6 bases, leaving 7 bases not matched to a gene. Germline-derived CDR1 and CDR2 are LNHDA and SQIVND (reference sequence). CDR3 in DNA: TGTGCCAGTAGTATTCCCCACAGGGGGTTAAACATTCAGTACTTC. This gives the protein CASSIPHRGLNIQYF.

The CDR3 DNA follows: TGTGCCAGCAGCTTGGGGCCGGTTAACACTGAAGCTTTCTTT. It translates to CASSLGPVNTEAFF. This chain joins TRBV13 and TRBJ1-1, with D perhaps matching TRBD1 (5 bases). This CDR3 has 14 residues. Germline assignment: CDR1 PRHDT and CDR2 FYEKMQ (reference sequence). Trimming pared 3 bases from V and 2 bases from J, leaving 10 bases between. Supplemented by reference TRBV13 and TRBJ1-1, the full variable domain reads AAGVIQSPRHLIKEKRETATLKCYPIPRHDTVYWYQQGPGQDPQFLISFYEKMQSDKGSIPDRFSAQQFSDYHSELNMSSLELGDSALYFCASSLGPVNTEAFFGQGTRLTVV.

This sequence joins TRBV6-1 and TRBJ1-2, with 8 bases matching TRBD1. V shed 2 bases and J 7 bases; nucleotides not matched to a gene: 9. The CDR3 has 15 amino acids. Germline assignment: CDR1 MNHNS and CDR2 SASEGT. The CDR3 sequence is CASSESPDRVIGYTF. CDR3 DNA sequence: TGTGCCAGCAGTGAATCCCCGGACAGGGTTATTGGCTACACCTTC.

V and J are TRBV7-3 and TRBJ2-5, with D perhaps TRBD2 (6 bases). This CDR3 comprises 13 residues. Trimming left V 8 bases short and J 1 base short, with 11 bases between. CDR1 is SGHTA and CDR2 is FQGTGA in the germline V gene. The CDR3 region has the DNA TGTGCCAGCTCATTGGGGGGCCAAGAGACCCAGTACTTC. This gives the protein CASSLGGQETQYF.

CDR3 DNA: TGTGCCAGCAGCCAAGGGGACTTTGGGGGACCCCTCCACTTT. Amino acid sequence: CASSQGDFGGPLHF. The rearrangement links TRBV3-1 (or the pseudogene TRBV3-2) to TRBJ1-6, with D maybe TRBD1 (5 bases). CDR3 length: 14 amino acids. Trimming removed 1 base from V and 12 bases from J, with 13 bases in between. Germline assignment: CDR1 LGHDT and CDR2 YNNKEL (reference sequence).

V is TRBV15 and J is TRBJ2-7; TRBD2 matches at 13 bases. The CDR3 length is 19 residues. CDR1 is LNHNV and CDR2 is YYDKDF in the germline V gene (reference sequence). Germline trimming cut 0 bases from V and 5 bases from J; bases unmatched to any gene: 13. The CDR3 here is CATSRDLGLAGVLRHEQYF. The CDR3, as DNA: TGTGCCACCAGCAGAGATCTCGGACTAGCGGGGGTGCTCAGGCACGAGCAGTACTTC.

The chain carries TRBV7-3 and TRBJ2-3; D is possibly TRBD2 (5 bases). There are 15 residues in the CDR3. CDR1 and CDR2 (germline): SGHTA, FQGTGA. V lost 7 bases to trimming and J lost 0 bases, with 14 bases between them. The CDR3 region is CASILRASSTDTQYF. CDR3 coding DNA: TGTGCCAGCATACTCCGGGCTAGCAGCACAGATACGCAGTATTTT.

The rearrangement joins TRBV11-2 to TRBJ2-1; no reliable D call. V dropped 5 bases and J dropped 7 bases, with 9 bases sitting between them. CDR1 is SGHAT, CDR2 FQNNGV, per germline. The CDR3 has 12 amino acids. CDR3 residues: CASSPELNEQFF. In DNA, the CDR3 is TGTGCCAGCAGCCCCGAGCTAAATGAGCAGTTCTTC.

The chain employs TRBV13 and TRBJ2-3; D is ambiguous. Germline values: CDR1 PRHDT, CDR2 FYEKMQ (reference sequence). The CDR3 contains 15 residues. The germline V and J ends were trimmed by 0 bases and 2 bases, with 9 bases remaining between them. The CDR3, as DNA: TGTGCCAGCAGCTTAGGCCTCTATAACACAGATACGCAGTATTTT. Amino acids: CASSLGLYNTDTQYF.

The CDR3 DNA reads TGTGCCAGCAGCCGGACCGGGGCGGGACAGCCCCAGCATTTT. It codes for CASSRTGAGQPQHF. This chain joins TRBV9 and TRBJ1-5, with D maybe TRBD1 (5 bases). The CDR3 extends over 14 amino acids. CDR1 and CDR2 from the germline V gene are SGDLS and YYNGEE. Trimming pared 4 bases from V and 7 bases from J, leaving 15 bases between.

The chain joins TRBV5-5 to TRBJ1-2; tentatively, D is TRBD1 (5 bases). The CDR3 has 14 residues. Trimming stripped 4 bases from V and 4 bases from J, with 14 bases between. The germline CDR1 and CDR2 sequences are SGHKS and YYEKEE (reference sequence). The CDR3 DNA follows: TGTGCCAGCAGCCGCGAAGGGGTAGGCTATGGCTACACCTTC. It specifies CASSREGVGYGYTF.

The rearrangement uses TRBV6-2 or TRBV6-3 and TRBJ2-1; TRBD2 matches 7 bases. CDR1 is MNHEY and CDR2 is SVGEGT in the germline V gene. This CDR3 comprises 15 residues. The V gene end was trimmed by 5 bases and the J gene end by 4 bases; junction bases not matched to a gene: 8. CDR3 sequence: CASSRLAGKYNEQFF. In DNA form, the CDR3 reads TGTGCCAGCAGTCGACTAGCAGGGAAATACAATGAGCAGTTCTTC.

This chain uses TRBV5-1 with TRBJ1-2; D might be TRBD1 (6 bases). In germline, CDR1 is SGHRS, CDR2 YFSETQ. V lost 2 bases and J 9 bases, leaving 17 bases between the germline ends. CDR3 length equals 14 residues. In DNA, the CDR3 is TGCGCCAGCAGCTTTCCGGACAGCTTCTGGCGCTACACCTTC. Protein: CASSFPDSFWRYTF.

This chain uses TRBV7-3 with TRBJ2-1, with 11 positions matching TRBD2. Germline values: CDR1 SGHTA, CDR2 FQGTGA. This CDR3 spans 14 amino acids. The ends lost 5 bases at V and 6 bases at J; junction bases unmatched: 3. In DNA, the CDR3 is TGTGCCAGCAGCACTAGCGGGGGCCCCAATGAGCAGTTCTTC. Its translation: CASSTSGGPNEQFF. Based on the CDR3 plus reference TRBV7-3 and TRBJ2-1, the full variable domain is GAGVSQTPSNKVTEKGKYVELRCDPISGHTALYWYRQSLGQGPEFLIYFQGTGAADDSGLPNDRFFAVRPEGSVSTLKIQRTERGDSAVYLCASSTSGGPNEQFFGPGTRLTVL.

This sequence joins TRBV10-3 and TRBJ2-2, with 8 bases lining up with TRBD1. The CDR3 length is 17 residues. The trim removed 5 bases at V and 2 bases at J, leaving 10 bases unmatched. Germline CDR1 is ENHRY and CDR2 is SYGVKD. The CDR3 nucleotides are TGTGCCATCAGTCGTCATTCCGGGACAGGAAACACCGGGGAGCTGTTTTTT. Translating it yields CAISRHSGTGNTGELFF.

The J gene is TRBJ2-2, the V gene TRBV5-1; unclear D gene. The germline V and J ends were trimmed by 3 bases and 5 bases, with 23 bases remaining between them. The CDR3 totals 18 residues. Germline assignment: CDR1 SGHRS and CDR2 YFSETQ. The CDR3 loop is CASSYPIVGTEKTGELFF. The CDR3 bases are TGCGCCAGCAGCTACCCGATCGTTGGCACAGAAAAGACCGGGGAGCTGTTTTTT.

DNA for the CDR3: TGTGCCTCGAAAGCGGGAGGGCTAGGAAATGAGCAGTTCTTC. Protein sequence: CASKAGGLGNEQFF. V usage is TRBV19 and J usage is TRBJ2-1, with 10 bases that match TRBD2. The germline gives CDR1 LNHDA, CDR2 SQIVND (reference sequence). J gave up 7 bases and V 11 bases, and 11 bases lay outside the gene matches. This CDR3 has 14 amino acids.

The chain has TRBV9 and TRBJ1-1; 7 bases agree with TRBD1. Per germline, CDR1 SGDLS and CDR2 YYNGEE. V lost 0 bases and J lost 7; bases outside the gene matches: 0. The CDR3 spans 12 residues. The CDR3 nucleotides read TGTGCCAGCAGCGTAGACAGGGGTGAAGCTTTCTTT. Translation gives CASSVDRGEAFF.

This chain connects TRBV4-1 to TRBJ1-1; a weak D match, TRBD1 (6 bases). Germline CDR1 and CDR2: MGHRA and YSYEKL. This CDR3 region has 15 residues. Trimming left V 1 base short and J 0 bases short, with 9 bases between. For the CDR3, the DNA is TGCGCCAGCAGCCAAGTGGGGGCTATGAACACTGAAGCTTTCTTT. It specifies CASSQVGAMNTEAFF.